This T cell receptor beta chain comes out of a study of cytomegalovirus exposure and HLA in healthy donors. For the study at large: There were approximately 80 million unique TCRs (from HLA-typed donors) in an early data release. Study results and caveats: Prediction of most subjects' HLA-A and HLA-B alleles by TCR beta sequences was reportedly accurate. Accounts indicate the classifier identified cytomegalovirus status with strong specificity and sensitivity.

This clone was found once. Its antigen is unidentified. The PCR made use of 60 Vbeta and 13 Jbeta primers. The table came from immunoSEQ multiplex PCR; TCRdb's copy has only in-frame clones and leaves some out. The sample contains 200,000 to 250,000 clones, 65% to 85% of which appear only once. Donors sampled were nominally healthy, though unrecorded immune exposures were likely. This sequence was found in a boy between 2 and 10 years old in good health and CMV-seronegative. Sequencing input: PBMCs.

Here the CDR3 reads CASTQEAARNTGELFF. CDR3 nucleotides: TGTGCCAGCACACAAGAGGCCGCGAGGAACACCGGGGAGCTGTTTTTT. The J gene is TRBJ2-2, the V gene TRBV7-2; D remains unclear. Germline values: CDR1 SGHTA, CDR2 FQGNSA. CDR3 length equals 16 residues. Trimming removed 7 bases from V and 1 base from J, with 16 bases in between.